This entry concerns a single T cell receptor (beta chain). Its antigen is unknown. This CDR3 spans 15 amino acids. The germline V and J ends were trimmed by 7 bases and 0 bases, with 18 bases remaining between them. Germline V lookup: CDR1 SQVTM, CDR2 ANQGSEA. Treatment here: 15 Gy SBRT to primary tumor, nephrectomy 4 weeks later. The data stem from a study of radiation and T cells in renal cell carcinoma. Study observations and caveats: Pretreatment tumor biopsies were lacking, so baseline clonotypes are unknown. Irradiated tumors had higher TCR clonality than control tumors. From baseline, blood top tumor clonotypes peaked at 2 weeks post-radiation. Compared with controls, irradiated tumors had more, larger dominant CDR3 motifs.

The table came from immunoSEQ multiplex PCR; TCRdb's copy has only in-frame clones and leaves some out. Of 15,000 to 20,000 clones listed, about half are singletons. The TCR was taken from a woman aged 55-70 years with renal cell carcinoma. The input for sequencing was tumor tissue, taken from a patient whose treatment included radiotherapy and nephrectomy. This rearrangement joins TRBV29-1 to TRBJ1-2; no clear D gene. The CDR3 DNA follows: TGCAGCGCGAGAGAGGATCCTTCTTCTAACTATGGCTACACCTTC. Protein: CSAREDPSSNYGYTF. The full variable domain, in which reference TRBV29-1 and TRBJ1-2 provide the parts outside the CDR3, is SAVISQKPSRDICQRGTSLTIQCQVDSQVTMMFWYRQQPGQSLTLIATANQGSEATYESGFVIDKFPISRPNLTFSTLTVSNMSPEDSSIYLCSAREDPSSNYGYTFGSGTRLTVV.